This T cell receptor beta chain is drawn from a study of blood T cells in healthy people across ages. Broader study findings: Samples with more naive T cells showed higher observed beta diversity. Among long-lived donors, naive CD4+ cells were more numerous and diversity higher than in aged donors.

On this clonotype itself: The antigen is not known.

Combining a sample-barcoded 5' primer with a J-beta primer mix, a second PCR ran for roughly 6 to 12 cycles. A template-switch adaptor that had 12 random nucleotides put a tag on each cDNA molecule. Per sample, CDR3-containing paired-end reads numbered at least 2.5 million. TCRdb re-analysed the 5' RACE reads in MiXCR, keeping a single row per CDR3 protein. Found here are roughly 800,000 distinct CDR3 sequences, nearly 60% of them singletons; the top ten hold about 20%. In germline, CDR1 is DFQATT, CDR2 SNEGSKA (reference sequence). The CDR3 is made up of 11 amino acids. Trimming took 4 bases from V and 4 from J, leaving 4 bases between them.

The chain carries TRBV20-1 and TRBJ1-4, with unresolved D. Sequenced sample: blood. The sequence derives from a man aged 25-45 years in good health. The CDR3 protein is CSATLNEKLFF. CDR3 DNA: TGCAGTGCTACACTTAATGAAAAACTGTTTTTT.